These 20 T cell receptor beta chains were sequenced from one sample in a study of T cell responses to AZD1222 COVID-19 vaccine. Clones were read by immunoSEQ multiplex PCR, and TCRdb kept only the in-frame ones, dropping some. The table has approximately 100,000 clones, roughly 90% seen once. Here the sequenced sample was peripheral blood, taken on day 0 of AZD1222 vaccination. Every receptor here comes from an adult in good health.

This chain uses TRBV30 with TRBJ1-2, with D tentatively TRBD1 (6 bases). This CDR3 is built from 15 residues. V shed 2 bases and J shed 2 bases, with 15 bases lying between them. Germline loops: CDR1 GTSNPN, CDR2 SVGIG (reference sequence). The CDR3 DNA follows: TGTGCCTGGAGTCCTTCTTACAGGGTCAACTATGGCTACACCTTC. Its translation: CAWSPSYRVNYGYTF.

The rearrangement uses TRBV2 and TRBJ2-3; D gene unclear. The V and J ends lost 7 bases and 4 bases respectively, with 12 bases between them. Germline V gives CDR1 SNHLY, CDR2 FYNNEI. This CDR3 contains 13 residues. The CDR3 sequence: CASTLRWADTQYF. CDR3 bases: TGTGCCAGCACGTTGAGGTGGGCAGATACGCAGTATTTT.

The V gene is TRBV5-4, the J gene TRBJ1-4, with TRBD1 matching 7 bases. Germline V lookup: CDR1 SGHNT, CDR2 YYREEE (reference sequence). The CDR3 runs to 15 residues. V trimming: 4 bases; J trimming: 7 bases; junction bases outside the gene matches: 10. As DNA, the CDR3 is TGTGCCAGCAGCCTAAAGACAGGGAATTTTGAAAAACTGTTTTTT. It specifies CASSLKTGNFEKLFF.

CDR3 region: CASSRTGEANTEAFF. CDR3 coding DNA: TGTGCCAGCAGCCGCACAGGGGAGGCGAACACTGAAGCTTTCTTT. V and J are TRBV3-1 (or the pseudogene TRBV3-2) and TRBJ1-1, with 7 bases that match TRBD1. This CDR3 region has 15 residues. The V gene end was trimmed by 4 bases and the J gene end by 1 base; junction bases not matched to a gene: 6. Germline V lookup: CDR1 LGHDT, CDR2 YNNKEL (reference sequence).

V and J are TRBV5-4 and TRBJ1-2; D is perhaps TRBD1 (5 bases). The CDR3 loop spans 15 amino acids. V was shortened by 2 bases and J by 4 bases, with 15 bases between the two germline ends. CDR1 and CDR2 (germline): SGHNT, YYREEE (reference sequence). The chain's CDR3 is CASSFQGLDSYGYTF. CDR3 in DNA: TGTGCCAGCAGCTTTCAGGGTCTAGATAGCTATGGCTACACCTTC. The entire variable domain, with the rest obtained from reference TRBV5-4 and TRBJ1-2, is as follows: ETGVTQSPTHLIKTRGQQVTLRCSSQSGHNTVSWYQQALGQGPQFIFQYYREEENGRGNFPPRFSGLQFPNYSSELNVNALELDDSALYLCASSFQGLDSYGYTFGSGTRLTVV.

V and J are TRBV2 and TRBJ1-5; D is uncertain. In germline, CDR1 is SNHLY, CDR2 FYNNEI. V was cut by 2 bases and J by 0 bases, with 17 bases left in between. This CDR3 contains 18 residues. CDR3 sequence reads: CASSERPDVYLSNQPQHF. For the CDR3, the DNA is TGTGCCAGCAGTGAACGCCCGGACGTGTACCTTAGCAATCAGCCCCAGCATTTT.

CDR3 loop: CASSHLQGTNEKLFF. As DNA, the CDR3 is TGCGCCAGCAGCCACCTACAGGGTACTAATGAAAAACTGTTTTTT. The rearrangement uses TRBV4-1 and TRBJ1-4; possibly TRBD1 for D (6 bases). V was pared by 3 bases and J by 2 bases, with 10 bases between. The CDR3 is 15 amino acids. CDR1 and CDR2 (germline): MGHRA, YSYEKL.

The genes are TRBV10-3 and TRBJ1-2; D uncertain. The CDR3 runs 12 residues. V was cut by 2 bases and J by 4 bases, with 5 bases left in between. CDR1 and CDR2 (germline): ENHRY, SYGVKD. For the CDR3, the DNA is TGTGCCATCAGTGAGATTCCCTATGGCTACACCTTC. Protein: CAISEIPYGYTF.

The gene calls are TRBV11-2 and TRBJ2-7; tentatively, D is TRBD2 (7 bases). This CDR3 comprises 14 residues. V lost 1 base to trimming and J lost 7 bases, with 14 bases between them. Germline CDR1 is SGHAT and CDR2 is FQNNGV. As DNA, the CDR3 is TGTGCCAGCAGCTTAGCGGGGGGCGCGTGGGAGCAGTACTTC. Translating it yields CASSLAGGAWEQYF.

The genes are TRBV2 and TRBJ2-7; TRBD1 might be the D (5 bases). Per germline, CDR1 SNHLY and CDR2 FYNNEI. The CDR3 runs to 15 residues. Trimming cost V 3 bases and J 0 bases, with 12 bases left between them. CDR3 residues: CASSDDSHSSYEQYF. The DNA of the CDR3 is TGTGCCAGCAGTGACGACAGTCATAGCTCCTACGAGCAGTACTTC.

The rearrangement uses TRBV7-2 and TRBJ2-1; D ambiguous. CDR3 length: 13 amino acids. Germline V gene sequence: CDR1 SGHTA, CDR2 FQGNSA. V was pared by 5 bases and J by 5 bases, with 10 bases between. This chain's CDR3 is CASSTLWNNEQFF. CDR3 coding DNA: TGTGCCAGCAGCACACTGTGGAACAATGAGCAGTTCTTC.

The chain recombines TRBV3-1 (or the pseudogene TRBV3-2) with TRBJ2-1; TRBD2 agrees at 7 bases. After removal of 0 bases from V and 9 bases from J, the junction contained 11 bases not matched to a gene. The CDR3 has 16 residues. CDR1 and CDR2 (germline): LGHDT, YNNKEL (reference sequence). In DNA, the CDR3 is TGTGCCAGCAGCCAAGAAGGGGACTACTTGAGGAGTGAGCAGTTCTTC. Translated, it gives CASSQEGDYLRSEQFF.

The chain couples TRBV6-2 or TRBV6-3 to TRBJ2-7; TRBD2 matches at 9 bases. V was clipped by 0 bases and J by 5 bases; unmatched bases: 2. The length of the CDR3 is 14 residues. Germline-derived CDR1 and CDR2 are MNHEY and SVGEGT. The CDR3 coding sequence is TGTGCCAGCAGTTACTCCCGGACTAGCGACGAGCAGTACTTC. Its translation is CASSYSRTSDEQYF.

This chain connects TRBV9 to TRBJ2-3; weak D call: TRBD2 (6 bases). CDR1 is SGDLS and CDR2 is YYNGEE in the germline V gene. The ends were cut back, 3 bases at V and 9 bases at J, with 20 bases in the middle. This CDR3 contains 15 residues. CDR3 nucleotides: TGTGCCAGCAGCGCCCTCGGCGGAGGGAGCTTAACGCAGTATTTT. Protein sequence: CASSALGGGSLTQYF.

This clone was seen just once. The CDR3 sequence is CASSLGSAAAGQPQHF. DNA of the CDR3: TGTGCCAGCAGCTTAGGGTCGGCGGCAGCAGGGCAGCCCCAGCATTTT. The chain carries TRBV7-2 and TRBJ1-5; perhaps TRBD1 as D (5 bases). There are 16 residues in the CDR3. Trimming took off 1 base at V and 7 bases at J, with 17 bases between the two ends. The V gene's germline CDR1 is SGHTA and CDR2 FQGNSA.

J is TRBJ2-3 and V is TRBV19, with a possible D match to TRBD1 (6 bases). This CDR3 has 14 residues. Germline V CDR1 and CDR2: LNHDA, SQIVND (reference sequence). Trimming pared 5 bases from V and 4 bases from J, leaving 13 bases between. The CDR3 DNA sequence: TGTGCCAGTAGTCCCCAGGGGCTTGCAGATACGCAGTATTTT. This codes for CASSPQGLADTQYF.

The V and J genes are TRBV3-1 (or the pseudogene TRBV3-2) and TRBJ2-7, with 7 bases aligning to TRBD2. Trimming removed 3 bases from V and 6 bases from J; junction bases left unmatched: 8. Germline V gene data show CDR1 as LGHDT and CDR2 as YNNKEL (reference sequence). The CDR3 loop spans 14 amino acids. The CDR3, as DNA: TGTGCCAGCAGCCAGATGGGACTACATTTCGAGCAGTACTTC. It is translated as CASSQMGLHFEQYF.

J is TRBJ2-2 and V is TRBV5-1, with D uncertain. V lost 1 base and J 4 bases, leaving 8 bases between the germline ends. The CDR3 sequence is 14 residues long. Germline CDR1 reads SGHRS; CDR2 reads YFSETQ. CDR3 DNA sequence: TGCGCCAGCAGCTTGTTGGCTATCACCGGGGAGCTGTTTTTT. Its translation: CASSLLAITGELFF.

This clone has just one count. The chain joins TRBV18 to TRBJ2-1, with 8 bases fitting TRBD1. CDR1 is KGHSH, CDR2 LQKENI, per germline. V lost 6 bases to trimming and J lost 8 bases; unmatched junction nucleotides: 3. The CDR3 runs 12 residues. As DNA, the CDR3 is TGTGCCAGCTCCCGACAGGGGTATGAGCAGTTCTTC. It yields the protein CASSRQGYEQFF.

This clone has a single count. The gene calls are TRBV28 and TRBJ1-5; no reliable D call. The CDR3 is 13 amino acids. Germline V CDR1 and CDR2: MDHEN, SYDVKM. Trimming removed 3 bases from V and 6 bases from J, with 9 bases in between. This chain's CDR3 is CASSFRLGQPQHF. The CDR3 region has the DNA TGTGCCAGCAGTTTCCGCCTGGGTCAGCCCCAGCATTTT.